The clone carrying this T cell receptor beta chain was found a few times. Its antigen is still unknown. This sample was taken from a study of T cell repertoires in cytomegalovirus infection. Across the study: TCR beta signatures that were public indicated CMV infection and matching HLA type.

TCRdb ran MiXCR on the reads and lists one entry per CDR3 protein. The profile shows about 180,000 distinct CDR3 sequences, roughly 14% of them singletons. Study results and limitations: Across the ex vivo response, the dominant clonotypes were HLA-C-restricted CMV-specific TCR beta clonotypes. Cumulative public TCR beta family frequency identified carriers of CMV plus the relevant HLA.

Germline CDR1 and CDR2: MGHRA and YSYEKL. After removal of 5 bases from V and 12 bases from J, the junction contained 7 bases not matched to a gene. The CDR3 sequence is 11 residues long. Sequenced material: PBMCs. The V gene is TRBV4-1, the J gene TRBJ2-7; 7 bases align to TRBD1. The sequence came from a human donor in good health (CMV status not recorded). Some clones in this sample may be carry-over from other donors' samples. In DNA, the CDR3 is TGCGCCAGCAGCTTGGGGACAGAGACGTACTTC. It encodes CASSLGTETYF.